This T cell receptor beta chain comes out of a study of Ad26.COV2.S vaccination and SARS-CoV-2 variants. Study as a whole: A COV1001 Ad26.COV2.S trial-arm participant provided the sample. General study findings and limits: There was reportedly substantial breadth in spike-specific CD8+ and CD4+ T cell responses after vaccination. Spike-specific TCR breadth was greater in vaccine than placebo recipients. Possible underestimation of total T cell responses by the TCR breadth and depth analyses was noted.

The method was immunoSEQ multiplex PCR; TCRdb's version includes in-frame clones alone and lacks a portion of them. In the table there are about 380,000 clones, approximately 83% of which are singletons. Trimming pared 5 bases from V and 1 base from J, leaving 14 bases between. The germline CDR1 and CDR2 sequences are SEHNR and FQNEAQ (reference sequence). The CDR3 loop spans 15 amino acids. A note on this clone: What it binds is not known.

Treatment indicated: approximately 18 received Ad26.COV2.S at low or high dose, single or two shots; about 5 received placebo; per-sample allocation not given. Collection of samples fell on day 63 after the first vaccine or placebo injection. This TCR derives from a person between 18 and 60 years old who received the Ad26.COV2.S COVID-19 vaccine or a placebo. Sequencing was performed on peripheral blood, taken in a trial of Ad26.COV2.S vaccine versus placebo. The genes are TRBV7-9 and TRBJ1-1; weak D call: TRBD1 (5 bases). CDR3 protein: CASSTGTAPNTEAFF. The CDR3 DNA reads as TGTGCCAGCAGCACGGGGACGGCTCCGAACACTGAAGCTTTCTTT.